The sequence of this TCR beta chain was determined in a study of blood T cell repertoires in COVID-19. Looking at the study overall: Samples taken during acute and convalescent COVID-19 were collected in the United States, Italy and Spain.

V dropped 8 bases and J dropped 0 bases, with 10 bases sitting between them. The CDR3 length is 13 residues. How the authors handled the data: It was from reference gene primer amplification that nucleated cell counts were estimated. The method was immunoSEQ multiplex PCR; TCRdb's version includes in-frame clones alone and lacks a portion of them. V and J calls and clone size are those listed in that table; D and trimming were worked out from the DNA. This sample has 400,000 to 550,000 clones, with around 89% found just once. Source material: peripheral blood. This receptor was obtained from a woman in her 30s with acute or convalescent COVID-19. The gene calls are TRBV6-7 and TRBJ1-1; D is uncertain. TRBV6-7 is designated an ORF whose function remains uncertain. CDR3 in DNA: TGTGCCAGCTCCGTCGACATGAACACTGAAGCTTTCTTT. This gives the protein CASSVDMNTEAFF.